This entry lists 10 T cell receptor beta chains sequenced from one sample in a study of blood T cells in healthy people across ages. Combining a sample-barcoded 5' primer with a J-beta primer mix, a second PCR ran for about 6 to 11 cycles. Via MiXCR, TCRdb re-called the 5' RACE reads, giving one row per CDR3 protein. This sample carries roughly 720,000 distinct CDR3 sequences, about 48% of them seen once, and the ten largest clones take about 42%. The material sequenced was blood. All receptors come from a man older than 75 in good health.

This sequence joins TRBV7-6 and TRBJ1-4, with D perhaps TRBD1 (6 bases). In germline, CDR1 is SGHVS, CDR2 FNYEAQ. Trimming cost V 5 bases and J 4 bases, with 14 bases left between them. This CDR3 is built from 15 residues. Written as DNA, the CDR3 is TGTGCCAGCAGCCCGACAGGTGGATTTAATGAAAAACTGTTTTTT. Residues: CASSPTGGFNEKLFF.

The chain is built from TRBV20-1 and TRBJ2-7, with 11 bases matching TRBD2. Germline assignment: CDR1 DFQATT and CDR2 SNEGSKA (reference sequence). This CDR3 has 15 amino acids. Trimming took 5 bases from V and 0 from J; bases not matched to a gene: 6. This chain's CDR3 is CSALTGLAGSYEQYF. For the CDR3, the DNA is TGCAGTGCTCTTACCGGACTAGCGGGCTCCTACGAGCAGTACTTC.

A note on this clonotype: A much larger clone differs by one base, so this may be a read error. The chain combines TRBV29-1 with TRBJ2-1, with D tentatively TRBD2 (6 bases). The J call may not be correct, given that the DNA end is closer to TRBJ2-7. Germline CDR1 SQVTM, CDR2 ANQGSEA. The CDR3 is made up of 12 amino acids. CDR3: CSVGRATDEQYF. DNA for the CDR3: TGCAGCGTTGGGAGGGCCACGGATGAGCAGTACTTC.

The rearrangement uses TRBV12-3 or TRBV12-4 and TRBJ1-1, with 7 bases matching TRBD1. V gave up 5 bases and J gave up 0 bases; unmatched junction bases: 6. The CDR3 length is 15 residues. The CDR3: CASSPGGQLNTEAFF. In DNA form, the CDR3 reads TGTGCCAGCAGTCCAGGGGGACAGTTGAACACTGAAGCTTTCTTT.

This chain joins TRBV27 and TRBJ2-1; the match to TRBD2 covers 7 bases. Germline assignment: CDR1 MNHEY and CDR2 SMNVEV (reference sequence). The CDR3 runs 16 residues. Unmatched junction bases numbered 7, after V lost 5 bases and J lost 0 bases. CDR3: CASSERAGSSYNEQFF. The CDR3 coding sequence is TGTGCCAGCAGTGAAAGAGCGGGAAGCTCCTACAATGAGCAGTTCTTC.

This clonotype was seen only a few times. V is TRBV25-1 and J is TRBJ2-5; D gene unclear. CDR1 is MGHDK, CDR2 SYGVNS, per germline. The CDR3 sequence is 13 residues long. Deletions cut 6 bases from V and 2 bases from J, with 10 bases between. The CDR3 sequence is CASSSLVQETQYF. DNA of the CDR3: TGTGCCAGCAGCTCCCTAGTACAAGAGACCCAGTACTTC. Full variable domain (outside the CDR3, taken from reference TRBV25-1 and TRBJ2-5): EADIYQTPRYLVIGTGKKITLECSQTMGHDKMYWYQQDPGMELHLIHYSYGVNSTEKGDLSSESTVSRIRTEHFPLTLESARPSHTSQYLCASSSLVQETQYFGPGTRLLVL.

For the CDR3, the DNA is TGTGCCAGCAGCGTAGTCCCCGGCGGGGGAGTCTACGAGCAGTACTTC. Its protein product is CASSVVPGGGVYEQYF. The rearrangement uses TRBV9 and TRBJ2-7; 7 positions agree with TRBD2. The germline V gene has CDR1 SGDLS and CDR2 YYNGEE. V lost 0 bases to trimming and J lost 3 bases; unmatched junction nucleotides: 9. The CDR3 sequence is 16 residues long.

This clonotype came up a few times. This chain joins TRBV12-3 or TRBV12-4 and TRBJ2-3; TRBD1 or TRBD2 may be the D gene (6 bases each). The CDR3 is 14 amino acids. V shed 8 bases and J shed 14 bases, with 26 bases lying between them. As DNA, the CDR3 is TGTGCCAGCGGCCGTCCGGGGGCAGACAGATACGCGTATTTT. Protein: CASGRPGADRYAYF.

The V call is TRBV27, the J call TRBJ1-2, with D maybe TRBD1 (6 bases). Germline V gene lookup returns CDR1 MNHEY and CDR2 SMNVEV (reference sequence). V dropped 1 base and J dropped 2 bases, with 11 bases sitting between them. This CDR3 is built from 15 residues. The CDR3 protein is CASSLLGAGNYGYTF. CDR3 DNA: TGTGCCAGCAGTTTATTGGGGGCGGGGAACTATGGCTACACCTTC.

This clonotype was detected only a few times. CDR3 coding DNA: TGCAGCGCTAACCGGGGGATTAAGGAGCAGTTCTTC. This codes for CSANRGIKEQFF. The V call is TRBV29-1, the J call TRBJ2-1; D may be TRBD2 (6 bases). Per the germline V gene, CDR1 is SQVTM and CDR2 is ANQGSEA. CDR3 length equals 12 residues. Trimming took off 7 bases at V and 10 bases at J, with 17 bases between the two ends.